This passage covers 21 T cell receptor beta chains from one sample sequenced in a study of shared clonotypes between healthy human individuals. Here immunoSEQ multiplex PCR was the method, and the copy in TCRdb shows in-frame clones only, minus some. This table holds around 450,000 clones, about four fifths found once. Sequencing used PBMCs. The origin of the receptors is a woman aged 40 to 55 in good health. Some clones in this sample may be carry-over from other donors' samples.

J is TRBJ2-2 and V is TRBV18; TRBD1 aligns across 7 bases. V lost 1 base, J lost 7 bases, and 6 bases stayed unmatched. The CDR3 length is 15 residues. In germline, CDR1 is KGHSH, CDR2 LQKENI. The CDR3 sequence is CASSPLGQPIGELFF. The DNA for the CDR3 is TGTGCCAGCTCACCACTGGGACAGCCGATCGGGGAGCTGTTTTTT.

CDR3 amino acids: CASSWPDSSAYEQYF. The CDR3 DNA reads TGTGCCAGCAGTTGGCCCGACAGTTCCGCCTACGAGCAGTACTTC. This chain uses TRBV28 with TRBJ2-7; D is possibly TRBD1 (5 bases). Germline CDR1 MDHEN, CDR2 SYDVKM. The CDR3 length is 15 residues. Trimming shortened V by 4 bases and J by 2 bases, and 15 bases separated the two germline ends.

The J gene is TRBJ2-1, the V gene TRBV6-1, with 15 nucleotides matching TRBD2. With 7 bases clipped from V and 11 bases from J, the junction kept 6 bases outside the gene matches. This CDR3 contains 14 residues. The V gene's germline CDR1 is MNHNS and CDR2 SASEGT. The CDR3 protein is CASTPGLAGGKQFF. For the CDR3, the DNA is TGTGCCAGCACCCCGGGACTAGCGGGAGGAAAGCAGTTCTTC.

This rearrangement joins TRBV2 to TRBJ2-1; D remains ambiguous. V lost 0 bases to trimming and J lost 7 bases, with 16 bases between them. The CDR3 totals 16 residues. Germline V gene sequence: CDR1 SNHLY, CDR2 FYNNEI. CDR3 bases: TGTGCCAGCAGTGAAGCATTAGGCTCTACGGAGAATGAGCAGTTCTTC. Translated, it gives CASSEALGSTENEQFF.

The genes are TRBV7-8 and TRBJ2-7, with TRBD1 matching 8 bases. This CDR3 contains 14 residues. J gave up 6 bases and V 5 bases, and 9 bases lay outside the gene matches. Germline CDR1 SGHVS, CDR2 FQNEAQ. The DNA of the CDR3 is TGTGCCAGCAGCGGTCCAGGGGGCGCGGGCGAGCAGTACTTC. Amino acid sequence: CASSGPGGAGEQYF.

The rearrangement uses TRBV19 and TRBJ2-3; weak D call: TRBD2 (5 bases). V dropped 5 bases and J dropped 5 bases, with 17 bases sitting between them. CDR3 length: 15 amino acids. The germline V gene has CDR1 LNHDA and CDR2 SQIVND (reference sequence). The CDR3: CASSPTGSAGDTQYF. DNA for the CDR3: TGTGCCAGTAGTCCCACGGGTAGCGCCGGAGATACGCAGTATTTT.

The chain couples TRBV5-6 to TRBJ1-2, with D uncertain. V dropped 3 bases and J dropped 8 bases, with 11 bases sitting between them. CDR1 and CDR2 from the germline V gene are SGHDT and YYEEEE. The CDR3 is 12 residues long. The CDR3 reads CASSSGTYGYTF. CDR3 sequence (DNA): TGTGCCAGCAGCTCTGGAACTTACGGCTACACCTTC. Full variable domain (remainder filled in from reference TRBV5-6 and TRBJ1-2): DAGVTQSPTHLIKTRGQQVTLRCSPKSGHDTVSWYQQALGQGPQFIFQYYEEEERQRGNFPDRFSGHQFPNYSSELNVNALLLGDSALYLCASSSGTYGYTFGSGTRLTVV.

The chain joins TRBV5-1 to TRBJ1-2, with 7 bases fitting TRBD1. There are 14 residues in the CDR3. Per the germline V gene, CDR1 is SGHRS and CDR2 is YFSETQ. The V and J ends lost 4 bases and 5 bases, in that order; junction bases with no gene match: 8. This CDR3 reads CASSPRTGFYGYTF. CDR3 bases: TGCGCCAGCAGCCCCCGGACAGGCTTTTATGGCTACACCTTC. Supplemented by reference TRBV5-1 and TRBJ1-2, the full variable domain reads KAGVTQTPRYLIKTRGQQVTLSCSPISGHRSVSWYQQTPGQGLQFLFEYFSETQRNKGNFPGRFSGRQFSNSRSEMNVSTLELGDSALYLCASSPRTGFYGYTFGSGTRLTVV.

The chain employs TRBV7-3 and TRBJ1-2, with D hard to call. Germline loops: CDR1 SGHTA, CDR2 FQGTGA. There are 12 residues in the CDR3. V lost 9 bases to trimming and J lost 8 bases, with 16 bases between them. The CDR3 spells CARQRVGGGYTF. The CDR3 coding sequence is TGTGCCAGACAAAGGGTAGGAGGGGGCTACACCTTC.

The chain carries TRBV7-8 and TRBJ2-2; D uncertain. V was pared by 5 bases and J by 6 bases, with 10 bases between. The CDR3 is 13 amino acids. Per germline, CDR1 SGHVS and CDR2 FQNEAQ. The CDR3 region has the DNA TGTGCCAGCAGCGTACGTCTGCCCGGGGAGCTGTTTTTT. Its translation is CASSVRLPGELFF.

The V and J genes are TRBV30 and TRBJ1-2; TRBD1 matches at 7 bases. V was pared by 2 bases and J by 1 base, with 7 bases of the junction left unmatched. Germline CDR1 GTSNPN, CDR2 SVGIG (reference sequence). The CDR3 covers 15 residues. Written as DNA, the CDR3 is TGTGCCTGGAGTCCGGGACAGCCTGGTAACTATGGCTACACCTTC. Its translation is CAWSPGQPGNYGYTF.

This clone came up a few times. V and J are TRBV28 and TRBJ2-7, with TRBD1 as a possible D gene (6 bases). The CDR3 covers 15 residues. Germline V CDR1 and CDR2: MDHEN, SYDVKM. Trimming removed 2 bases from V and 0 bases from J, with 11 bases in between. CDR3 nucleotide sequence: TGTGCCAGCAGTTTAACGGACAGCCTCTCCTACGAGCAGTACTTC. Translating gives CASSLTDSLSYEQYF. Variable domain in full (rest from reference TRBV28 and TRBJ2-7): DVKVTQSSRYLVKRTGEKVFLECVQDMDHENMFWYRQDPGLGLRLIYFSYDVKMKEKGDIPEGYSVSREKKERFSLILESASTNQTSMYLCASSLTDSLSYEQYFGPGTRLTVT.

V is TRBV18 and J is TRBJ1-4; unclear D gene. V lost 3 bases, J lost 8 bases, and 13 bases lay in between. Germline V CDR1 and CDR2: KGHSH, LQKENI. CDR3 length equals 14 residues. CDR3 in amino acids: CASSPAGLQEKLFF. CDR3 nucleotide sequence: TGTGCCAGCTCACCTGCGGGCCTACAAGAAAAACTGTTTTTT.

The rearrangement uses TRBV7-3 and TRBJ2-1; 12 bases line up with TRBD2. CDR3 length: 16 amino acids. In germline, CDR1 is SGHTA, CDR2 FQGTGA. Trimming took 1 base from V and 8 from J; bases not matched to a gene: 6. CDR3 protein: CASSLISSGRVYEQFF. The CDR3 coding sequence is TGTGCCAGCAGCTTAATTTCTAGCGGGAGGGTGTATGAGCAGTTCTTC.

The CDR3 loop reads CASSLDPNTGELFF. For the CDR3, the DNA is TGCGCCAGCAGCTTGGATCCGAACACCGGGGAGCTGTTTTTT. This sequence joins TRBV5-1 and TRBJ2-2; D remains ambiguous. V lost 0 bases and J lost 0, with 3 bases in between. CDR3 length equals 14 residues. CDR1 and CDR2 (germline): SGHRS, YFSETQ.

J is TRBJ2-2 and V is TRBV7-3; 7 bases line up with TRBD2. The J segment lost 4 bases and the V segment lost 2 bases, leaving 1 base of the junction unmatched. The CDR3 spans 14 residues. Germline V gene data show CDR1 as SGHTA and CDR2 as FQGTGA. The CDR3, as DNA: TGTGCCAGCAGCTTAGGCGGGAGCACCGGGGAGCTGTTTTTT. This encodes CASSLGGSTGELFF. The full variable domain, its missing parts supplied by reference TRBV7-3 and TRBJ2-2, is GAGVSQTPSNKVTEKGKYVELRCDPISGHTALYWYRQSLGQGPEFLIYFQGTGAADDSGLPNDRFFAVRPEGSVSTLKIQRTERGDSAVYLCASSLGGSTGELFFGEGSRLTVL.

The V and J genes are TRBV7-9 and TRBJ1-1; D is ambiguous. Trimming pared 1 base from V and 0 bases from J, leaving 12 bases between. The germline gives CDR1 SEHNR, CDR2 FQNEAQ (reference sequence). The CDR3 covers 16 residues. The CDR3 protein is CASSLDSAPLNTEAFF. Written as DNA, the CDR3 is TGTGCCAGCAGCTTAGACAGCGCACCATTGAACACTGAAGCTTTCTTT.

This sequence joins TRBV20-1 and TRBJ1-2, with a possible D match to TRBD1 (6 bases). V lost 6 bases and J 11 bases, leaving 16 bases between the germline ends. The CDR3 totals 11 residues. CDR1 is DFQATT, CDR2 SNEGSKA, per germline (reference sequence). CDR3 loop: CSAIYGQQYTF. In nucleotides, the CDR3 is TGCAGTGCGATCTACGGACAGCAGTACACCTTC.

This rearrangement joins TRBV28 to TRBJ1-2, with a possible D match to TRBD1 (6 bases). The CDR3 runs 15 residues. Germline CDR1 reads MDHEN; CDR2 reads SYDVKM. V was trimmed by 5 bases and J by 2 bases, leaving 15 bases between them. As DNA, the CDR3 is TGTGCCAGCAGTATAGGGGGGTCGGGGAACTATGGCTACACCTTC. Amino acids: CASSIGGSGNYGYTF.

In its sample, this clone was seen a few times. V and J are TRBV7-3 and TRBJ2-1, with D perhaps matching TRBD2 (5 bases). V was pared by 5 bases and J by 5 bases, with 10 bases between. The length of the CDR3 is 13 residues. Germline V gene data show CDR1 as SGHTA and CDR2 as FQGTGA. CDR3 loop: CASSPGINNEQFF. DNA for the CDR3: TGTGCCAGCAGCCCCGGGATCAACAATGAGCAGTTCTTC.

This chain links TRBV7-6 with TRBJ2-5, with 16 bases fitting TRBD2. The germline V gene has CDR1 SGHVS and CDR2 FNYEAQ. The CDR3 runs 20 residues. With V trimmed by 4 bases and J by 0 bases, 11 bases remained unmatched. The CDR3 here is CASSSPLGLAGGAYQETQYF. In DNA form, the CDR3 reads TGTGCCAGCAGCTCCCCCCTGGGACTAGCGGGAGGGGCGTACCAAGAGACCCAGTACTTC.